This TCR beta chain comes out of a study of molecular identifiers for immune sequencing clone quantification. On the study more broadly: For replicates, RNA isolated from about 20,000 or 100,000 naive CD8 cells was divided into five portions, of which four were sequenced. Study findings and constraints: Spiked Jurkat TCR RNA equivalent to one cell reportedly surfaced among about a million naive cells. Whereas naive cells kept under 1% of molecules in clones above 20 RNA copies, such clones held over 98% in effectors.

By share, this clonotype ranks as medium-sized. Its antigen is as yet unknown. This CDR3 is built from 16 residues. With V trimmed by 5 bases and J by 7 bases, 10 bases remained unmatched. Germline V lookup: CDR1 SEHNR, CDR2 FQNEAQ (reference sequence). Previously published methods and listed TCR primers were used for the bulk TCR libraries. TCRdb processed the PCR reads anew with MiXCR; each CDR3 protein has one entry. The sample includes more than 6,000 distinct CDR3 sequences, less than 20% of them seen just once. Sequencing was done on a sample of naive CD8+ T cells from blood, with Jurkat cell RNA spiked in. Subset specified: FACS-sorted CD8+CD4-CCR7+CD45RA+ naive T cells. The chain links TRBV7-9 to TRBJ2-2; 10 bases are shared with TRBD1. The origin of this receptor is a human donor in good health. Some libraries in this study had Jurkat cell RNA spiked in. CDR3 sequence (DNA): TGTGCCAGCAGCCAGCCCGGGACAGGGGAAAGCGGGGAGCTGTTTTTT. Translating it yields CASSQPGTGESGELFF.